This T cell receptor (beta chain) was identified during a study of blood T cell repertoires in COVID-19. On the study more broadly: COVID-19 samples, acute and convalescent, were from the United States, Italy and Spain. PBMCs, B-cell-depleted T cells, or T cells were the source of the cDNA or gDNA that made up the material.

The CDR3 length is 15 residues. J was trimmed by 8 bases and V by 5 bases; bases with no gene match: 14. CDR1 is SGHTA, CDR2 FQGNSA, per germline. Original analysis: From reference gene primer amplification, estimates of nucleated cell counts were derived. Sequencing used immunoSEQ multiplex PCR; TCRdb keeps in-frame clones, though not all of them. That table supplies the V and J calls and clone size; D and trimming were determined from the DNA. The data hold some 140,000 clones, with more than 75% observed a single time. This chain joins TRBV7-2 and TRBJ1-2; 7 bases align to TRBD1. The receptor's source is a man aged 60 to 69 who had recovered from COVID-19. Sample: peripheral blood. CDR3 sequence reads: CASSPAGTAMGGYTF. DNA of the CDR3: TGTGCCAGCAGCCCTGCCGGGACAGCGATGGGAGGCTACACCTTC.